A selection of T cell receptor beta chains follows, all from one sample in a study of beta chain features in type 1 diabetes. The method was immunoSEQ multiplex PCR; TCRdb's version includes in-frame clones alone and lacks a portion of them. This table has 240,000 or so clones, 25% to 30% appearing once. Sequences were obtained from central memory CD4+ T cells from blood. These receptor sequences come from a young man in good health. The CDR3 runs from the conserved cysteine through the conserved F or W. Each record gives: J gene, V gene, clone size, D gene, CDR3 DNA, CDR3 protein. A D gene is named only where the DNA matches it firmly. The size of a clone is reported for some rows only, either as once, few or many, or as a class for expanded clones.

j_gene: TRBJ2-2; v_gene: TRBV7-8; abundance: -; d_gene: TRBD1; CDR3nt: TGTGCCAGCAGCCCGACAGGGTACACCGGGGAGCTGTTTTTT; CDR3aa: CASSPTGYTGELFF
j_gene: TRBJ1-6; v_gene: TRBV4-2; abundance: -; d_gene: -; CDR3nt: TGTGCCAGCAGCCGAGGAGAAGACAGTTCACCCCTCCACTTT; CDR3aa: CASSRGEDSSPLHF
j_gene: TRBJ2-3; v_gene: TRBV7-2; abundance: -; d_gene: TRBD2; CDR3nt: TGTGCCAGCAGCTTAGGGCTAGCGGTCGCGGATACGCAGTATTTT; CDR3aa: CASSLGLAVADTQYF
j_gene: TRBJ2-7; v_gene: TRBV10-3; abundance: few; d_gene: -; CDR3nt: TGTGCCATCAGTGAGTCGGTGCGGGAGCAGTACTTC; CDR3aa: CAISESVREQYF
j_gene: TRBJ1-1; v_gene: TRBV25-1; abundance: few; d_gene: -; CDR3nt: TGTGCCAGCAGTGAATACGGGTACACTGAAGCTTTCTTT; CDR3aa: CASSEYGYTEAFF
j_gene: TRBJ1-5; v_gene: TRBV6-5; abundance: -; d_gene: TRBD1; CDR3nt: TGTGCCAGCAGTTACAAACAGGGGCCGGGTGGGCCCCAGCATTTT; CDR3aa: CASSYKQGPGGPQHF
j_gene: TRBJ2-7; v_gene: TRBV10-3; abundance: -; d_gene: TRBD1; CDR3nt: TGTGCCATCGGGGGACAGGGGAACGAGCAGTACTTC; CDR3aa: CAIGGQGNEQYF
j_gene: TRBJ2-5; v_gene: TRBV4-2; abundance: few; d_gene: -; CDR3nt: TGTGCCAGCAGCCAAGTAGAGGGAGTAGAGACCCAGTACTTC; CDR3aa: CASSQVEGVETQYF
j_gene: TRBJ2-3; v_gene: TRBV7-6; abundance: few; d_gene: TRBD2; CDR3nt: TGTGCCAGCAGCCCGGGACTAGCGGGAAACACAGATACGCAGTATTTT; CDR3aa: CASSPGLAGNTDTQYF
j_gene: TRBJ2-3; v_gene: TRBV6-5; abundance: few; d_gene: -; CDR3nt: TGTGCCAGCATGGTACTGTACACAGATACGCAGTATTTT; CDR3aa: CASMVLYTDTQYF
j_gene: TRBJ1-1; v_gene: TRBV30; abundance: -; d_gene: -; CDR3nt: TGTGCCTGGAGTGTTGAGGGGGAAGCTTTCTTT; CDR3aa: CAWSVEGEAFF
j_gene: TRBJ2-1; v_gene: TRBV2; abundance: few; d_gene: -; CDR3nt: TGTGCCAGCACGGGAAATGAGCAGTTCTTC; CDR3aa: CASTGNEQFF
j_gene: TRBJ2-7; v_gene: TRBV30; abundance: -; d_gene: -; CDR3nt: TGTGCCTGGAGTGACTTCGGGGTCGAGCAGTACTTC; CDR3aa: CAWSDFGVEQYF
j_gene: TRBJ2-5; v_gene: TRBV5-1; abundance: -; d_gene: -; CDR3nt: TGCGCCAGCAGCTTGGGGGGCCGAGAGACCCAGTACTTC; CDR3aa: CASSLGGRETQYF
j_gene: TRBJ2-7; v_gene: TRBV25-1; abundance: many; d_gene: -; CDR3nt: TGTGCCAGCAGTGAAGGACGACTTGGCGAGCAGTACTTC; CDR3aa: CASSEGRLGEQYF
j_gene: TRBJ2-7; v_gene: TRBV10-2; abundance: -; d_gene: TRBD1; CDR3nt: TGCGCCAGCAGGGGACAGGGGGTTGGGGAGCAGTACTTC; CDR3aa: CASRGQGVGEQYF
j_gene: TRBJ2-3; v_gene: TRBV12-5; abundance: few; d_gene: -; CDR3nt: TGTGCTAGTGGAGGGGGGGAGGCCCCCACAGATACGCAGTATTTT; CDR3aa: CASGGGEAPTDTQYF
j_gene: TRBJ2-7; v_gene: TRBV25-1; abundance: -; d_gene: -; CDR3nt: TGTGCCAGCAGTGATTACGCCTACGAGCAGTACTTC; CDR3aa: CASSDYAYEQYF
j_gene: TRBJ2-1; v_gene: TRBV5-1; abundance: many; d_gene: TRBD1; CDR3nt: TGCGCCAGCAGCTTGGCGACAGGGTATGAGCAGTTCTTC; CDR3aa: CASSLATGYEQFF
j_gene: TRBJ2-7; v_gene: TRBV14; abundance: -; d_gene: -; CDR3nt: TGTGCCAGCAGCCCTATCGGGAAGACCTACGAGCAGTACTTC; CDR3aa: CASSPIGKTYEQYF
j_gene: TRBJ2-7; v_gene: TRBV9; abundance: -; d_gene: TRBD2; CDR3nt: TGTGCCAGCAGCGTAGGAGCGGGGAGCTCCTACGAGCAGTACTTC; CDR3aa: CASSVGAGSSYEQYF
j_gene: TRBJ2-1; v_gene: TRBV6-1; abundance: few; d_gene: TRBD2; CDR3nt: TGTGCCAGCAGTGAAAGCGGGGGGCTCTACAATGAGCAGTTCTTC; CDR3aa: CASSESGGLYNEQFF
j_gene: TRBJ2-3; v_gene: TRBV30; abundance: many; d_gene: TRBD2; CDR3nt: TGTGCCTGGAGAATAGCGGGGGGCACCGATACGCAGTATTTT; CDR3aa: CAWRIAGGTDTQYF